The clone carrying this T cell receptor (beta chain) was counted between two and nine times. Germline CDR1 reads LNHNV; CDR2 reads YYDKDF (reference sequence). This CDR3 is 14 amino acids long. Trimming removed 6 bases at V and 1 base at J, with 10 bases between. This sample stems from a study of cytomegalovirus exposure and HLA in healthy donors. PCR used 60 Vbeta primers and 13 Jbeta primers. TCRdb's copy holds only in-frame clones and misses some; the assay was immunoSEQ multiplex PCR. This table holds roughly 140,000 clones, 64% found once. The sample was PBMCs. The chain has TRBV15 and TRBJ1-5, with TRBD1 as a possible D gene (6 bases). This receptor was taken from a woman aged 30 to 39 in good health and CMV-seropositive. The CDR3, as DNA: TGTGCCACCAGTGGGAGGGGGAGCAATCAGCCCCAGCATTTT. This codes for CATSGRGSNQPQHF.